Following are 26 T cell receptor beta chains from one sample sequenced in a study of blood T cell repertoires in COVID-19 (dated by TCRdb to the early 2020s). Library preparation used the immunoSEQ multiplex PCR assay. TCRdb obtained this table from immuneACCESS and retained in-frame rearrangements with V and J assigned. These tables miss some clones; where compared with another copy, unresolved V genes account for less than half of the shortfall, and the remainder is unexplained. The sample yields roughly 160,000 clones; over 80% were counted once. The ten largest clones add up to roughly 2.9% of the sample. The sequencing input was peripheral blood. These receptors were collected from a woman aged 55-69 years with acute or convalescent COVID-19.

The gene calls are TRBV6-6 and TRBJ1-2, with 10 bases fitting TRBD1. The CDR3 is 15 residues long. The germline V gene encodes CDR1 MNHNY and CDR2 SVGAGI (reference sequence). Germline trimming cut 5 bases from V and 0 bases from J; bases unmatched to any gene: 3. The CDR3 sequence: CASSPGTGANYGYTF. CDR3 bases: TGTGCCAGCAGTCCGGGGACAGGGGCTAACTATGGCTACACCTTC.

The V gene is TRBV5-1, the J gene TRBJ2-5, with a tentative D call TRBD2 (6 bases). Per germline, CDR1 SGHRS and CDR2 YFSETQ. The CDR3 is made up of 13 amino acids. V was trimmed by 3 bases and J by 5 bases, leaving 11 bases between them. The CDR3 spells CASSWVGGETQYF. CDR3 DNA: TGCGCCAGCAGCTGGGTAGGAGGGGAGACCCAGTACTTC.

This clone appeared a few times. The chain recombines TRBV19 with TRBJ2-1; 9 bases agree with TRBD1. Germline CDR1 and CDR2: LNHDA and SQIVND (reference sequence). The V gene end was trimmed by 5 bases and the J gene end by 1 base; junction bases not matched to a gene: 3. CDR3 size: 15 residues. The CDR3 DNA is TGTGCCAGTAGTTCCGGGACAGGGTCCTACAATGAGCAGTTCTTC. It encodes CASSSGTGSYNEQFF.

J is TRBJ2-7 and V is TRBV4-3; TRBD1 aligns across 10 bases. CDR1 and CDR2 from the germline V gene are LGHNA and YSLEER. The length of the CDR3 is 16 residues. Trimming at V came to 0 bases and at J to 5 bases, leaving 7 bases not matched to a gene. In DNA form, the CDR3 reads TGCGCCAGCAGCCAAGATCTAGGGACAGGGGTGAACGAGCAGTACTTC. Its protein is CASSQDLGTGVNEQYF.

This sequence joins TRBV18 and TRBJ2-7, with D unclear. There are 15 residues in the CDR3. The V gene's germline CDR1 is KGHSH and CDR2 LQKENI. V was shortened by 2 bases and J by 0 bases, with 11 bases between the two germline ends. In DNA, the CDR3 is TGTGCCAGCTCACCATATGCCCCTAGCTCCTACGAGCAGTACTTC. Its translation is CASSPYAPSSYEQYF.

The chain employs TRBV29-1 and TRBJ1-2; D call uncertain. Germline lookup yields CDR1 SQVTM and CDR2 ANQGSEA. This CDR3 is 12 amino acids long. Trimming removed 6 bases from V and 7 bases from J, with 15 bases in between. The CDR3 region is CSVLIFDSGYTF. CDR3 DNA: TGCAGCGTGTTAATTTTTGACTCTGGCTACACCTTC. Combining the CDR3 with reference TRBV29-1 and TRBJ1-2 gives the whole variable domain SAVISQKPSRDICQRGTSLTIQCQVDSQVTMMFWYRQQPGQSLTLIATANQGSEATYESGFVIDKFPISRPNLTFSTLTVSNMSPEDSSIYLCSVLIFDSGYTFGSGTRLTVV.

Here the CDR3 DNA reads TGTGCCAGCAGCTCCCGGGACAACCCCTTTCCCGAGCAGTACTTC. Its translation is CASSSRDNPFPEQYF. This chain connects TRBV7-9 to TRBJ2-7; D is perhaps TRBD1 (6 bases). The CDR3 is 15 amino acids. V shed 4 bases and J shed 6 bases, with 19 bases lying between them. Germline V lookup: CDR1 SEHNR, CDR2 FQNEAQ (reference sequence).

The chain couples TRBV28 to TRBJ2-3; 7 bases match TRBD1. J lost 4 bases, V lost 4 bases, and 11 bases had no gene match. The length of the CDR3 is 16 residues. The germline gives CDR1 MDHEN, CDR2 SYDVKM. Here the CDR3 DNA reads TGTGCCAGCAGTTCTGACAGGGCAAGGCGCGCAGATACGCAGTATTTT. This gives the protein CASSSDRARRADTQYF. Looking up the rest from reference TRBV28 and TRBJ2-3 gives the full variable domain: DVKVTQSSRYLVKRTGEKVFLECVQDMDHENMFWYRQDPGLGLRLIYFSYDVKMKEKGDIPEGYSVSREKKERFSLILESASTNQTSMYLCASSSDRARRADTQYFGPGTRLTVL.

V and J are TRBV12-3 or TRBV12-4 and TRBJ1-3; perhaps TRBD1 as D (5 bases). V gave up 5 bases and J gave up 4 bases, with 9 bases separating them. The CDR3 is 13 residues long. This CDR3 reads CASSGAAGNTIYF. The CDR3 region has the DNA TGTGCCAGCAGTGGGGCCGCAGGAAACACCATATATTTT.

J is TRBJ2-7 and V is TRBV7-9; D not resolved. The ends were cut back, 2 bases at V and 1 base at J, with 9 bases in the middle. The CDR3 has 14 residues. Germline V gene lookup returns CDR1 SEHNR and CDR2 FQNEAQ (reference sequence). The CDR3 sequence is CASSLSLQSYEQYF. In DNA form, the CDR3 reads TGTGCCAGCAGCTTATCTCTACAGTCCTACGAGCAGTACTTC.

In DNA, the CDR3 is TGTGCTAGTGGTTTGGGACTAGCGGGGGGTGGGGATACGCAGTATTTT. Its translation: CASGLGLAGGGDTQYF. V gene TRBV12-5 combines with J gene TRBJ2-3; 13 nucleotides align to TRBD2. V gave up 1 base and J gave up 6 bases; unmatched junction bases: 4. Germline lookup yields CDR1 LGHNT and CDR2 FRNRAP. The CDR3 consists of 16 residues.

This chain connects TRBV5-1 to TRBJ2-3, with 9 bases that match TRBD2. The CDR3 spans 15 residues. V shed 1 base and J 6 bases; nucleotides not matched to a gene: 6. Per germline, CDR1 SGHRS and CDR2 YFSETQ. The CDR3 bases are TGCGCCAGCAGCTTGAGAGCGGGGGGAACGGATACGCAGTATTTT. Translated, it gives CASSLRAGGTDTQYF.

This chain joins TRBV4-1 and TRBJ2-7; TRBD1 aligns across 7 bases. Germline V gene data show CDR1 as MGHRA and CDR2 as YSYEKL. The ends lost 4 bases at V and 5 bases at J; junction bases unmatched: 8. The CDR3 has 14 amino acids. For the CDR3, the DNA is TGCGCCAGCAGCCCCGAAGACAGGGCACACGAGCAGTACTTC. Residues: CASSPEDRAHEQYF.

This sequence joins TRBV7-2 and TRBJ1-1; no definite D call. Trimming left V 3 bases short and J 1 base short, with 9 bases between. CDR3 length: 14 amino acids. From germline, CDR1 is SGHTA and CDR2 FQGNSA. The CDR3 nucleotides are TGTGCCAGCAGCTTCGACGGGGAGAACACTGAAGCTTTCTTT. This encodes CASSFDGENTEAFF.

This chain connects TRBV7-9 to TRBJ1-1; no firm D call. V was pared by 4 bases and J by 0 bases, with 6 bases between. The CDR3 is made up of 13 amino acids. Germline loops: CDR1 SEHNR, CDR2 FQNEAQ (reference sequence). The CDR3 loop reads CASSSGMNTEAFF. In DNA, the CDR3 is TGTGCCAGCAGCTCGGGAATGAACACTGAAGCTTTCTTT.

This clone was recorded a few times. J is TRBJ1-6 and V is TRBV7-3; D not certain. Germline V gene lookup returns CDR1 SGHTA and CDR2 FQGTGA. This CDR3 contains 13 residues. Trimming shortened V by 2 bases and J by 7 bases, and 6 bases separated the two germline ends. This CDR3 reads CASSLGENSPLHF. In DNA form, the CDR3 reads TGTGCCAGCAGCTTAGGGGAGAATTCACCCCTCCACTTT.

This chain connects TRBV7-8 to TRBJ1-5, with D hard to call. Germline assignment: CDR1 SGHVS and CDR2 FQNEAQ. Trimming took 1 base from V and 3 from J, leaving 7 bases between them. This CDR3 has 14 residues. CDR3 coding DNA: TGTGCCAGCAGCTTAGATAGTTCCAATCAGCCCCAGCATTTT. It codes for CASSLDSSNQPQHF.

DNA for the CDR3: TGTGCCAGCAGCTTGCGTAGCCGCGGGGGCACAGATACGCAGTATTTT. It codes for CASSLRSRGGTDTQYF. The chain uses TRBV5-4 and TRBJ2-3, with D possibly being TRBD2 (6 bases). CDR1 SGHNT and CDR2 YYREEE come from the germline V gene (reference sequence). The CDR3 runs 16 residues. V was shortened by 1 base and J by 1 base, with 13 bases between the two germline ends.

The chain carries TRBV27 and TRBJ2-1; 15 bases fit TRBD2. Germline V gives CDR1 MNHEY, CDR2 SMNVEV (reference sequence). V was clipped by 5 bases and J by 7 bases; unmatched bases: 3. The CDR3 sequence is 15 residues long. CDR3: CASSIGTSGGNEQFF. The CDR3 nucleotides read TGTGCCAGCAGTATCGGGACTAGCGGGGGGAATGAGCAGTTCTTC.

The rearrangement joins TRBV14 to TRBJ2-3, with 9 bases fitting TRBD2. Unmatched junction bases numbered 8, after V lost 2 bases and J lost 8 bases. The CDR3 length is 15 residues. Germline lookup yields CDR1 SGHDN and CDR2 FVKESK. The CDR3 region has the DNA TGTGCCAGCAGCCAACTAGCGGGGAAGATGTTTACGCAGTATTTT. This codes for CASSQLAGKMFTQYF.

A word on this clone: Germline is not matched at one junction end, which may reflect a read error. The rearrangement uses TRBV7-7 and TRBJ1-4; 8 bases agree with TRBD1. Germline CDR1 reads SSHAT; CDR2 reads FNYEAQ (reference sequence). The CDR3 is 14 residues long. CDR3: CASSFGDRNEKLFF. In DNA, the CDR3 is TGTGCTAGCAGCTTTGGGGACAGGAATGAAAAACTGTTTTTT.

V and J are TRBV5-5 and TRBJ1-3, with a weak D call TRBD1 (5 bases). The CDR3 totals 16 residues. CDR1 SGHKS and CDR2 YYEKEE come from the germline V gene (reference sequence). V gave up 2 bases and J gave up 0 bases, with 12 bases separating them. The CDR3 DNA sequence: TGTGCCAGCAGCTTCACAGGACCGAGCTCTGGAAACACCATATATTTT. It encodes CASSFTGPSSGNTIYF.

The genes are TRBV5-4 and TRBJ2-1; TRBD2 matches 14 bases. V was clipped by 4 bases and J by 8 bases; unmatched bases: 8. CDR3 length equals 16 residues. Germline V gene sequence: CDR1 SGHNT, CDR2 YYREEE (reference sequence). This CDR3 is CASSVRLAGGPHEQFF. CDR3 DNA: TGTGCCAGCAGCGTCAGACTAGCGGGGGGGCCCCATGAGCAGTTCTTC.

V usage is TRBV11-2 and J usage is TRBJ1-5; D ambiguous. The CDR3 extends over 16 amino acids. The germline gives CDR1 SGHAT, CDR2 FQNNGV. V dropped 4 bases and J dropped 0 bases, with 13 bases sitting between them. Here the CDR3 reads CASSSMVRGSNQPQHF. CDR3 DNA: TGTGCCAGCAGCTCGATGGTCCGGGGTAGCAATCAGCCCCAGCATTTT.

This chain links TRBV5-8 with TRBJ2-3; D might be TRBD1 (6 bases). Trimming left V 3 bases short and J 7 bases short, with 15 bases between. CDR3 length: 14 residues. Germline values: CDR1 SGHTS, CDR2 YDEGEE. The CDR3 DNA follows: TGTGCCAGCAGCTGGGAACCACAGGGCTATACGCAGTATTTT. This encodes CASSWEPQGYTQYF.

This clone was detected once. The chain employs TRBV7-9 and TRBJ1-2; D not resolved. The CDR3 consists of 11 residues. The germline CDR1 and CDR2 sequences are SEHNR and FQNEAQ (reference sequence). Trimming removed 4 bases at V and 8 bases at J, with 8 bases between. As DNA, the CDR3 is TGTGCCAGCAGCTCCGGAGAAGGCTACACCTTC. Translating it yields CASSSGEGYTF.